The 4 T cell receptor beta chains listed next were all sequenced from one sample in a study of cytomegalovirus exposure and HLA in healthy donors. The data were produced by immunoSEQ multiplex PCR, yet TCRdb's version contains in-frame clones alone and is incomplete. The sample yields approximately 220,000 clones, around nine tenths seen once. The sample taken for sequencing was PBMCs. The receptors derive from a man between 18 and 35 years old in good health and CMV-seronegative.

Only one count was recorded for this clone. The chain employs TRBV5-1 and TRBJ1-1, with 10 bases that match TRBD1. The junction had 5 bases not matched to a gene; V was cut back by 4 bases and J by 5 bases. The CDR3 has 14 residues. The V gene's germline CDR1 is SGHRS and CDR2 YFSETQ. The DNA of the CDR3 is TGCGCCAGCAGCGTCGGGACAGGGGTAACTGAAGCTTTCTTT. This gives the protein CASSVGTGVTEAFF.

The rearrangement uses TRBV5-6 and TRBJ2-7; 9 nucleotides match TRBD2. In germline, CDR1 is SGHDT, CDR2 YYEEEE. There are 16 residues in the CDR3. Trimming took 3 bases from V and 2 from J; bases not matched to a gene: 9. CDR3 amino acids: CASSSIGAGGAYEQYF. CDR3 coding DNA: TGTGCCAGCAGCTCAATAGGCGCGGGGGGGGCCTACGAGCAGTACTTC.

The V call is TRBV19, the J call TRBJ1-2; D might be TRBD1 (5 bases). Between the trimmed V and J ends, which lost 7 bases and 4 bases, there was a span of 13 bases. The CDR3 runs to 13 residues. CDR1 and CDR2 from the germline V gene are LNHDA and SQIVND (reference sequence). Here the CDR3 reads CASTQTGGYGYTF. The CDR3 DNA reads TGTGCCAGTACACAGACGGGGGGCTATGGCTACACCTTC.

The genes are TRBV11-3 and TRBJ1-2; 12 bases map to TRBD1. This CDR3 is built from 17 residues. Germline CDR1 reads SGHNT; CDR2 reads YENEEA. V dropped 5 bases and J dropped 3; count of bases not matched to a gene: 10. The CDR3 sequence: CASSPGTGGNSDYGYTF. The DNA of the CDR3 is TGTGCCAGCAGCCCCGGGACAGGGGGCAATAGTGACTATGGCTACACCTTC.